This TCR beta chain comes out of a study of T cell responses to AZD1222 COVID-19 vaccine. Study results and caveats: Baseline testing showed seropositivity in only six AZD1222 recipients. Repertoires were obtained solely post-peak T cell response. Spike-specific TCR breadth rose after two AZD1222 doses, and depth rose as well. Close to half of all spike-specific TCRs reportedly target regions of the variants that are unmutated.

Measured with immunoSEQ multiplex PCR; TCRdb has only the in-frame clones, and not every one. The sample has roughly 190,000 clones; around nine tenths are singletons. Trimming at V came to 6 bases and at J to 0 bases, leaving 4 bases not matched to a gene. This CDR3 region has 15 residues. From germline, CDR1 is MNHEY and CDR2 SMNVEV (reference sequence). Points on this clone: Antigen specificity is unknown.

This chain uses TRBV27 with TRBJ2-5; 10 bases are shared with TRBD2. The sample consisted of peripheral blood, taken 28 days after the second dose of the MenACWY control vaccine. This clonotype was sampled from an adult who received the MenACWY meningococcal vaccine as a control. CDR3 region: CASSPGLAHQETQYF. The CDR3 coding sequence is TGTGCCAGCAGCCCGGGACTAGCGCACCAAGAGACCCAGTACTTC.